The next 12 T cell receptor beta chains were all read from a single sample in a study of CXCR3-negative and CXCR3-positive naive CD8 T cells. 5' RACE with UMI labels generated the TRB cDNA libraries. Using the 5' RACE reads, TCRdb records one entry per CDR3 protein without DNA. Its table lists tens of thousands of distinct CDR3 sequences. Sample: naive CXCR3- CD8+ T cells from blood. Subset indicated: CD45RO-CCR7+CD27+CD95- naive CD8+ T cells lacking CXCR3 (TNR3-). All receptors come from a human donor in good health. Some clones in this sample may be carry-over from other donors' samples.

The J gene is TRBJ2-7, the V gene TRBV7-6; the TCRdb D gene call, TRBD2, has no DNA to confirm it. This CDR3 spans 16 amino acids. In germline, CDR1 is SGHVS, CDR2 FNYEAQ. The chain's CDR3 is CASSFSGGLFSYEQYF.

The V and J genes are TRBV5-1 and TRBJ2-3; with no DNA, the TCRdb D assignment of TRBD1 cannot be verified. The CDR3 spans 14 residues. CDR1 and CDR2 from the germline V gene are SGHRS and YFSETQ. The CDR3 loop is CASSYEGGPDTQYF.

V is TRBV15 and J is TRBJ1-1. The V gene's germline CDR1 is LNHNV and CDR2 YYDKDF (reference sequence). The CDR3 spans 15 residues. The CDR3: CATSRVPAMNTEAFF.

This rearrangement joins TRBV5-5 to TRBJ2-7; TCRdb proposes TRBD1, but this gene call is untestable without DNA. CDR1 and CDR2 from the germline V gene are SGHKS and YYEKEE (reference sequence). The length of the CDR3 is 14 residues. The CDR3 spells CASSLIGQGYEQYF.

The V and J genes are TRBV28 and TRBJ2-3; TCRdb indicates TRBD2, and absent DNA this call remains unverified. The length of the CDR3 is 15 residues. The germline V gene encodes CDR1 MDHEN and CDR2 SYDVKM. CDR3: CASSLTAAGGDTQYF.

This chain connects TRBV29-1 to TRBJ2-2. The CDR3 has 12 residues. Germline CDR1 is SQVTM and CDR2 is ANQGSEA. The CDR3: CSVEEGNGELFF.

The chain links TRBV27 to TRBJ1-1; the D call from TCRdb, TRBD1, cannot be confirmed without DNA. Germline assignment: CDR1 MNHEY and CDR2 SMNVEV (reference sequence). The CDR3 length is 18 residues. The CDR3 protein is CASSLSGGRGRLNTEAFF.

The chain employs TRBV6-2 or TRBV6-3 and TRBJ2-1; TCRdb reports TRBD2, a call that lacks DNA to check it against. This CDR3 contains 15 residues. Germline V CDR1 and CDR2: MNHEY, SVGEGT. CDR3 in amino acids: CASTQGTSGGNEQFF.

This chain links TRBV20-1 with TRBJ2-2. In germline, CDR1 is DFQATT, CDR2 SNEGSKA (reference sequence). This CDR3 has 14 amino acids. The CDR3 reads CSARDLAVTGELFF.

The chain has TRBV12-3 or TRBV12-4 and TRBJ1-1; TCRdb's D call, TRBD1, is unchecked because there is no DNA. The CDR3 is 14 residues long. CDR3: CASSLTRVGTEAFF.

This rearrangement joins TRBV12-3 or TRBV12-4 to TRBJ2-7. The CDR3 runs to 14 residues. Here the CDR3 reads CASSLKIVSYEQYF.

This chain uses TRBV6-2 or TRBV6-3 with TRBJ2-1; TCRdb's D gene call, TRBD1, goes unchecked for lack of DNA. This CDR3 is 15 amino acids long. Germline lookup yields CDR1 MNHEY and CDR2 SVGEGT. CDR3 in amino acids: CASSYGGGLYNEQFF.